This T cell receptor beta chain was sequenced during a study of T cells after yellow fever vaccination. Findings and limits, study-wide: Repertoires obtained by FACS sorting could include abundant clonotypes that entered as contaminants from the bulk population. Some clonotypes, a small share, were shared between CD4 and CD8 compartments.

It was through 5'RACE template switching that TCR cDNA was made, with a universal primer site and UMIs added. TCRdb ran MiXCR on the 5' RACE reads and lists one entry per CDR3 protein. The table records roughly 310,000 distinct CDR3 sequences, 8.5% to 10% of them present only once. About this clonotype: Its antigen is currently unknown.

Germline lookup yields CDR1 GTSNPN and CDR2 SVGIG (reference sequence). Deletions cut 6 bases from V and 0 bases from J, with 6 bases between. CDR3 length: 13 residues. The input for sequencing was PBMCs, taken on the day of the first yellow fever vaccination. The V call is TRBV30, the J call TRBJ2-6; D is ambiguous. The receptor's source is a young man who received the YFV17D yellow fever vaccine. The CDR3 here is CACSGSGANVLTF. The CDR3 region has the DNA TGTGCCTGTTCAGGCTCTGGGGCCAACGTCCTGACTTTC.